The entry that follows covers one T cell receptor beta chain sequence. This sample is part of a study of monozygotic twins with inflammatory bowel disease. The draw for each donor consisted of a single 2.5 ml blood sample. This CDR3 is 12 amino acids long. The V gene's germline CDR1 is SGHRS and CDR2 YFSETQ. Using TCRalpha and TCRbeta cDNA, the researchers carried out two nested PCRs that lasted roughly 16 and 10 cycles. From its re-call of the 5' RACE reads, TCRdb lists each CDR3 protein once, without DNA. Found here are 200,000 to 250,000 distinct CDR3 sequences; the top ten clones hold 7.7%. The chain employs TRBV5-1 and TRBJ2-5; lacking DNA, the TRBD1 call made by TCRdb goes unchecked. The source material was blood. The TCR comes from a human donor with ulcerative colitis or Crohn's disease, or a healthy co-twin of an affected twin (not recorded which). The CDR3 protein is CASSLGGDAQYF.